This T cell receptor beta chain stems from a study of early T cells in non-severe SARS-CoV-2 infection. This clonotype was found a few times. TCRdb re-derived calls from the 5' RACE reads in MiXCR, one entry per CDR3 protein. The sample includes 70,000 or so distinct CDR3 sequences, 10% of them seen just once. V gave up 4 bases and J gave up 1 base, with 17 bases separating them. This CDR3 comprises 16 residues. CDR1 is SGHRS, CDR2 YFSETQ, per germline. The sequence was obtained from an adult who was a healthcare worker with PCR-confirmed SARS-CoV-2 infection or an uninfected control (not recorded which). This specimen was whole blood, taken at baseline. The rearrangement uses TRBV5-1 and TRBJ2-5; TRBD2 is a possible D gene (6 bases). The CDR3 sequence: CASSHTGSGAQETQYF. CDR3 sequence (DNA): TGCGCCAGCAGCCATACAGGATCGGGAGCCCAAGAGACCCAGTACTTC.